Listed below are T cell receptor beta chains from one sample, sequenced in a study of blood T cells in healthy people across ages. TCRdb re-derived calls from the 5' RACE reads in MiXCR, one entry per CDR3 protein. In the table there are 790,000 or so distinct CDR3 sequences, about 45% of which are singletons. Sequencing was carried out using blood. The receptors derive from a man older than 75 in good health. Both conserved end residues are part of each CDR3. A D gene is named only where the DNA matches it firmly. Size values are once, few and many counts, or a class for expanded clones, and some rows have none.

j_call clone_size cdr3_length v_call d_call cdr3_nt cdr3_aa
TRBJ2-3 - 16 TRBV29-1 TRBD1 TGCAGCGTTGAAGTCCCGGGGACAGGGTATACAGATACGCAGTATTTT CSVEVPGTGYTDTQYF
TRBJ2-3 - 13 TRBV7-2 - TGTGCCAGCAGCCCGGACTGGGGGGATACGCAGTATTTT CASSPDWGDTQYF
TRBJ2-7 - 14 TRBV9 - TGTGCCAGCAGCGTAGGAAGCAGCTCCTGCGAGCAGTACTTC CASSVGSSSCEQYF
TRBJ1-2 many 15 TRBV7-2 - TGTGCCAGCAGCTCCCTCCTGGGAGGGAACTATGGCTACACCTTC CASSSLLGGNYGYTF
TRBJ2-5 - 16 TRBV18 - TGTGCCAGCTCACCAACTGGCGGCATCTCCCGGGAGACCCAGTACTTC CASSPTGGISRETQYF
TRBJ2-3 few 17 TRBV28 TRBD2 TGTGCCAGCAGTCCCCTCGGCGCGGGAGGACGCACAGATACGCAGTATTTT CASSPLGAGGRTDTQYF
TRBJ2-3 few 18 TRBV7-9 TRBD1 TGTGCCAGCAGCTCCTTATTTGCGGACAGGGAGAACACAGATACGCAGTATTTT CASSSLFADRENTDTQYF
TRBJ2-3 - 15 TRBV20-1 TRBD1 TGCAGTGCTAGATCAGGGGGTACTAGCACAGATACGCAGTATTTT CSARSGGTSTDTQYF
TRBJ1-1 - 12 TRBV12-3/TRBV12-4 - TGTGCCAGCAGTTTTCCCGGCAAGCAAGCTTTCTTT CASSFPGKQAFF
TRBJ2-5 few 18 TRBV4-2 TRBD2 TGTGCCAGCAGCCAAGAGTTGATAGCGGGAGTAGGGCAAGAGACCCAGTACTTC CASSQELIAGVGQETQYF
TRBJ2-7 - 15 TRBV7-8 - TGTGCCAGCAGCTTAGGGGGGGACTCACCCTACGAGCAGTACTTC CASSLGGDSPYEQYF
TRBJ2-3 - 11 TRBV12-3/TRBV12-4 - TGTGCCAGCAGTAACCCAGATACGCAGTATTTT CASSNPDTQYF
TRBJ2-1 - 14 TRBV29-1 TRBD1 TGCAGCGTTGATTCCGGGACAGGGGCGGTTGTGCAGTTCTTC CSVDSGTGAVVQFF
TRBJ2-7 - 16 TRBV5-1 - TGCGCCAGCAGCTTGGATGGAGGCACCAGCTCCTACGAGCAGTACTTC CASSLDGGTSSYEQYF
TRBJ2-7 - 14 TRBV11-2 TRBD1 TGTGCCAGCAGCCCTGGGGACAGTTCGGGCGAGCAGTACTTC CASSPGDSSGEQYF
TRBJ1-5 few 16 TRBV20-1 - TGCAGTGCTACCAGGACCCCAACGCAGGGCAATCAGCCCCAGCATTTT CSATRTPTQGNQPQHF
TRBJ1-4 - 16 TRBV6-6 - TGTGCCAGCAGTTATCAAGGGGGGTCAACTAATGAAAAACTGTTTTTT CASSYQGGSTNEKLFF
TRBJ2-7 - 12 TRBV20-1 - TGCAGTGCTAGAGATGGGCAGGGCGAGCAGTACTTC CSARDGQGEQYF
TRBJ1-6 - 17 TRBV25-1 TRBD1 TGTGCCAGCAGTGAAGGGACAGGCTTAACCTATAATTCACCCCTCCACTTT CASSEGTGLTYNSPLHF
TRBJ1-2 many 15 TRBV4-2 - TGTGCCAGCAGCCAAGATTTAGGGACAAATTATGGCTACACCTTC CASSQDLGTNYGYTF
TRBJ2-1 few 16 TRBV9 TRBD1 TGTGCCAGCAGCGCCAGGGGACAGAGCTCCTACAATGAGCAGTTCTTC CASSARGQSSYNEQFF
TRBJ2-6 - 15 TRBV6-1 - TGTGCCAGCAGTGAGAAGGGGCCGGGGGCCAACGTCCTGACTTTC CASSEKGPGANVLTF
TRBJ2-2 - 15 TRBV9 TRBD1 TGTGCCAGCAGCCCTCGGACAGGGGGGCACGGGGAGCTGTTTTTT CASSPRTGGHGELFF
TRBJ2-5 many 14 TRBV12-3/TRBV12-4 TRBD1 TGTGCCAGCAGTAAGAGGGGGCTGATGGAGACCCAGTACTTC CASSKRGLMETQYF
TRBJ2-1 - 12 TRBV27 - TGTGCCTGCAGTTTGGGTGGCAATGAGCAGTTCTTC CACSLGGNEQFF
TRBJ2-6 - 20 TRBV5-1 - TGCGCCAGCAACACCCATCCCAACAAGGCCACACACTCTGGGGCCAACGTCCTGACTTTC CASNTHPNKATHSGANVLTF
TRBJ2-5 - 13 TRBV29-1 TRBD1 TGCAGCGCCGGGACAGGGGGATCGGGGGACCAGTACTTC CSAGTGGSGDQYF
TRBJ1-6 - 14 TRBV20-1 TRBD1 TGCAGTGCTAGATTGTTACAGGGGAATTCACCCCTCCACTTT CSARLLQGNSPLHF
TRBJ2-2 few 14 TRBV5-6 - TGTGCCAGCAGCTTGGATGTGAACACCGGGGAGCTGTTTTTT CASSLDVNTGELFF
TRBJ2-5 few 14 TRBV7-8 - TGTGCCAGCAGTCCACGCAGGGTGGGTGAGACCCAGTACTTC CASSPRRVGETQYF
TRBJ2-1 few 15 TRBV7-3 - TGTGCCAGCAGCTTACGCCGCCGCCCTGAGGCGGAGCAGTTCTTC CASSLRRRPEAEQFF
TRBJ2-7 - 15 TRBV29-1 - TGCAGCGTTGAAGATTCGCCCGAGGGGTCCTACGAGCAGTACTTC CSVEDSPEGSYEQYF
TRBJ2-3 - 14 TRBV5-1 - TGCGCCAGCAGCTTGGACAGGGCAGCAGATACGCAGTATTTT CASSLDRAADTQYF
TRBJ2-5 many 14 TRBV28 TRBD1 TGTGCCAGCAGTTTGACAGGGCGGCGAGAGACCCAGTACTTC CASSLTGRRETQYF
TRBJ2-7 once 15 TRBV28 - TGTGCCAGCCGAAGTAACGACAGAGAAATGTACGAGCAGTACTTC CASRSNDREMYEQYF
TRBJ2-7 few 13 TRBV4-1 - TGCGCCAGCAGCCAAGATGAGGGGCTAGAGCAGTACTTC CASSQDEGLEQYF
TRBJ2-5 many 13 TRBV10-3 - TGTGCCATCAGTGAAGGAGGGGAAGAGACCCAGTACTTC CAISEGGEETQYF
TRBJ2-7 - 12 TRBV14 - TGTGCCAGCAGCCGGACACACTACGAGCAGTACTTC CASSRTHYEQYF
TRBJ2-1 - 12 TRBV20-1 - TGCAGTGCTAGAGGTCCTTCCAATGAGCAGTTCTTC CSARGPSNEQFF
TRBJ2-7 - 15 TRBV6-5 TRBD2 TGTGCCAGCAGTTACATGACTAGCGGGTACTACGAGCAGTACTTC CASSYMTSGYYEQYF
TRBJ2-3 once 13 TRBV29-1 - TGCAGCGTTGAAGAAGTGGGAAGGGATACGCAGTATTTT CSVEEVGRDTQYF
TRBJ2-5 many 15 TRBV5-1 TRBD2 TGCGCCAGCAGCTTGGCCAGCGGGGCGCGGGAGACCCAGTACTTC CASSLASGARETQYF
TRBJ1-1 - 13 TRBV20-1 TRBD1 TGCAGTGCTACCAGGGGGAATTTGGCTGAAACTTTCTTT CSATRGNLAETFF
TRBJ2-1 few 16 TRBV7-9 - TGTGCCAGCAGCTTAGTTTCCGCGGATACCTACAATGAGCAGTTCTTC CASSLVSADTYNEQFF
TRBJ2-3 many 12 TRBV7-2 - TGTGCCAGCAGCCCCTTCACAGATACGCAGTATTTT CASSPFTDTQYF
TRBJ1-4 few 16 TRBV6-5 - TGTGCCAGCAGTTACTCGAACACGCCAACTAATGAAAAACTGTTTTTT CASSYSNTPTNEKLFF
TRBJ2-5 once 22 TRBV5-1 - TGCGCCAGCAGCATGTCAAGTATCATGGCGGCCAACCTATCTCCGGTTAAAGAGACCCAGTACTTC CASSMSSIMAANLSPVKETQYF
TRBJ2-5 - 15 TRBV3-1 - TGTGCCAGCAGCCAAAAGCCCAGGGCGGGTGAGACCCAGTACTTC CASSQKPRAGETQYF
TRBJ1-4 - 14 TRBV5-1 - TGCGCCACCTCACTCGACACAGGGAGAGAAAAACTGTTTTTT CATSLDTGREKLFF
TRBJ2-3 once 14 TRBV7-2 TRBD1 TGTGCCAGCAGCTTAATTCAGGGGGCAGATACGCAGTATTTT CASSLIQGADTQYF
TRBJ2-1 few 14 TRBV5-1 - TGCGCCAGCAGTATCCAGCCTTCCGCGAATGAGCAGTTCTTC CASSIQPSANEQFF
TRBJ2-7 - 12 TRBV29-1 - TGCAGCGTGGAAGAGGGCGAGTACGAGCAGTACTTC CSVEEGEYEQYF
TRBJ2-3 few 16 TRBV5-1 TRBD1 TGCGCCAGCAGCCTCTCCGGGACAGGGTTCCCAGATACGCAGTATTTT CASSLSGTGFPDTQYF
TRBJ2-2 - 14 TRBV12-3/TRBV12-4 TRBD2 TGTGCCAGCTTGCTAGCGGGAGGCCCCGGGGAGCTGTTTTTT CASLLAGGPGELFF